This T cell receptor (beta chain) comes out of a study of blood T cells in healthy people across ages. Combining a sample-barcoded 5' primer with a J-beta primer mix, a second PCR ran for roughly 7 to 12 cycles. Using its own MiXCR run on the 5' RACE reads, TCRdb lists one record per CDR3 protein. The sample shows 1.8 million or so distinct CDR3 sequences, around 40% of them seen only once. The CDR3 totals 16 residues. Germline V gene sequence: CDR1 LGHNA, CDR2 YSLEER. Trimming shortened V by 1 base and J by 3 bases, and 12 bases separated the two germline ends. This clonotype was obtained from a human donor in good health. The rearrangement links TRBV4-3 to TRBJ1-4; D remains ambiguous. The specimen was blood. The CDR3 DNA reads TGCGCCAGCAGCCAAGGATTTTTGCGCGCTAATGAAAAACTGTTTTTT. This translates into CASSQGFLRANEKLFF.